The 22 T cell receptor beta chains given below trace back to one sample, sequenced in a study of cytomegalovirus exposure and HLA in healthy donors. The method was immunoSEQ multiplex PCR; TCRdb's version includes in-frame clones alone and lacks a portion of them. The table lists some 43,000 clones, roughly nine tenths of them singletons. Sequenced material: PBMCs. These receptors were taken from a man younger than 30 in good health and CMV-seronegative.

The rearrangement joins TRBV18 to TRBJ2-7; D gene ambiguous. Germline V gene sequence: CDR1 KGHSH, CDR2 LQKENI. The CDR3 is 11 residues long. Trimming took off 8 bases at V and 0 bases at J, with 5 bases between the two ends. CDR3 coding DNA: TGTGCCAGCCCTAGCTCCTACGAGCAGTACTTC. Its protein product is CASPSSYEQYF.

CDR3 sequence: CASSFFNSGRGEAFF. The CDR3 DNA is TGTGCCAGCAGTTTCTTCAACAGTGGAAGGGGTGAAGCTTTCTTT. The genes are TRBV27 and TRBJ1-1; D might be TRBD1 (5 bases). Germline values: CDR1 MNHEY, CDR2 SMNVEV (reference sequence). V gave up 3 bases and J gave up 7 bases, with 18 bases separating them. The CDR3 totals 15 residues.

The chain carries TRBV6-1 and TRBJ1-5; possible D gene TRBD1, 6 bases. The germline V and J ends were trimmed by 4 bases and 0 bases, with 19 bases remaining between them. The CDR3 spans 18 residues. Germline CDR1 and CDR2: MNHNS and SASEGT. In nucleotides, the CDR3 is TGTGCCAGCAGTGCCGTCGACAGGTCCCTCTATAGCAATCAGCCCCAGCATTTT. Translating gives CASSAVDRSLYSNQPQHF.

This sequence joins TRBV7-8 and TRBJ1-1; TRBD1 aligns across 7 bases. CDR1 and CDR2 from the germline V gene are SGHVS and FQNEAQ. J gave up 0 bases and V 5 bases, and 3 bases lay outside the gene matches. The CDR3 is made up of 14 amino acids. CDR3 DNA: TGTGCCAGCAGCCGGGGACAGCTGAACACTGAAGCTTTCTTT. Amino acids: CASSRGQLNTEAFF.

This chain uses TRBV4-3 with TRBJ1-6, with a tentative D call TRBD1 (5 bases). The V and J ends lost 3 bases and 8 bases respectively, with 14 bases between them. This CDR3 has 15 amino acids. The germline V gene encodes CDR1 LGHNA and CDR2 YSLEER. In DNA form, the CDR3 reads TGCGCCAGCAGCCAGGGGCCTTCGGCGGATTCACCCCTCCACTTT. It encodes CASSQGPSADSPLHF.

This chain links TRBV7-9 with TRBJ2-3; 7 bases line up with TRBD1. The CDR3 extends over 17 amino acids. Per the germline V gene, CDR1 is SEHNR and CDR2 is FQNEAQ (reference sequence). The trim removed 5 bases at V and 2 bases at J, leaving 13 bases unmatched. The CDR3 sequence is CASSPPDRDVFTDTQYF. Written as DNA, the CDR3 is TGTGCCAGCAGCCCTCCCGACAGGGATGTTTTCACAGATACGCAGTATTTT.

This rearrangement joins TRBV6-4 to TRBJ2-1; 12 bases agree with TRBD2. The CDR3 is made up of 16 amino acids. Germline CDR1 and CDR2: MRHNA and SNTAGT. The trim removed 6 bases at V and 2 bases at J, leaving 5 bases unmatched. DNA of the CDR3: TGTGCCAGCAGCTGGCTAGCGGGAGGGCCCTACAATGAGCAGTTCTTC. Translation gives CASSWLAGGPYNEQFF.

This chain joins TRBV9 and TRBJ2-7, with TRBD1 as a possible D gene (6 bases). Germline lookup yields CDR1 SGDLS and CDR2 YYNGEE. V dropped 0 bases and J dropped 2 bases, with 9 bases sitting between them. This CDR3 contains 14 residues. The CDR3 loop reads CASSVGGDTYEQYF. The CDR3 DNA sequence: TGTGCCAGCAGCGTAGGTGGGGACACCTACGAGCAGTACTTC.

This clone was observed once. The J gene is TRBJ2-5, the V gene TRBV6-6; no clear D. CDR1 and CDR2 (germline): MNHNY, SVGAGI (reference sequence). Trimming cost V 8 bases and J 5 bases, with 12 bases left between them. This CDR3 spans 12 amino acids. The CDR3 DNA is TGTGCCAGCTGTCCACCCGGGGAGACCCAGTACTTC. It codes for CASCPPGETQYF.

The CDR3 reads CASSPLTGAGYYNEQFF. CDR3 in DNA: TGTGCCAGCTCACCGCTGACAGGGGCGGGTTACTACAATGAGCAGTTCTTC. This chain connects TRBV18 to TRBJ2-1; 8 nucleotides align to TRBD1. The ends lost 3 bases at V and 3 bases at J; junction bases unmatched: 10. Germline V gives CDR1 KGHSH, CDR2 LQKENI. The CDR3 is made up of 17 amino acids.

This clone was counted once. The rearrangement uses TRBV7-9 and TRBJ2-3; 9 bases align to TRBD2. The CDR3 spans 15 residues. Germline CDR1 and CDR2: SEHNR and FQNEAQ (reference sequence). V lost 5 bases to trimming and J lost 6 bases; unmatched junction nucleotides: 9. CDR3 amino acids: CASSRRGGASDTQYF. The CDR3 DNA follows: TGTGCCAGCAGCCGCCGCGGGGGGGCGAGTGATACGCAGTATTTT.

This clone counts as medium-sized. V and J are TRBV5-1 and TRBJ1-2; D possibly corresponds to TRBD1 (6 bases). The CDR3 runs 17 residues. CDR1 SGHRS and CDR2 YFSETQ come from the germline V gene. V was clipped by 2 bases and J by 2 bases, with 19 bases between them. The CDR3 DNA reads as TGCGCCAGCAGCTTACCCTTTTGGACAGTCTCAAACTATGGCTACACCTTC. It specifies CASSLPFWTVSNYGYTF.

The chain is built from TRBV18 and TRBJ2-5; TRBD1 matches at 7 bases. Unmatched junction bases numbered 1, after V lost 4 bases and J lost 5 bases. Germline loops: CDR1 KGHSH, CDR2 LQKENI. This CDR3 contains 12 residues. The CDR3 DNA reads as TGTGCCAGCTCACAGACAGGGGAGACCCAGTACTTC. Translation: CASSQTGETQYF. Combining the CDR3 with reference TRBV18 and TRBJ2-5 gives the whole variable domain NAGVMQNPRHLVRRRGQEARLRCSPMKGHSHVYWYRQLPEEGLKFMVYLQKENIIDESGMPKERFSAEFPKEGPSILRIQQVVRGDSAAYFCASSQTGETQYFGPGTRLLVL.

The chain carries TRBV6-5 and TRBJ1-2, with D perhaps matching TRBD1 (5 bases). Germline assignment: CDR1 MNHEY and CDR2 SVGAGI. V was shortened by 5 bases and J by 0 bases, with 10 bases between the two germline ends. The CDR3 contains 14 residues. The CDR3 coding sequence is TGTGCCAGCAGTCAAGACAGAACTAACTATGGCTACACCTTC. It encodes CASSQDRTNYGYTF.

J is TRBJ2-3 and V is TRBV5-4, with TRBD2 matching over 8 bases. The CDR3 has 13 amino acids. The V gene end was trimmed by 0 bases and the J gene end by 6 bases; junction bases not matched to a gene: 0. The V gene's germline CDR1 is SGHNT and CDR2 YYREEE (reference sequence). CDR3 sequence: CASSLAGGDTQYF. The CDR3 region has the DNA TGTGCCAGCAGCTTGGCGGGGGGGGATACGCAGTATTTT.

The CDR3 bases are TGTGCCAGCAGCTTAACGCGCCTCACCGGGGAGCTGTTTTTT. Its translation: CASSLTRLTGELFF. The gene calls are TRBV7-3 and TRBJ2-2; D gene uncertain. Germline CDR1 and CDR2: SGHTA and FQGTGA. This CDR3 has 14 residues. V was cut by 0 bases and J by 4 bases, with 6 bases left in between. The variable domain in full, with the rest retrieved from reference TRBV7-3 and TRBJ2-2, is GAGVSQTPSNKVTEKGKYVELRCDPISGHTALYWYRQSLGQGPEFLIYFQGTGAADDSGLPNDRFFAVRPEGSVSTLKIQRTERGDSAVYLCASSLTRLTGELFFGEGSRLTVL.

The rearrangement joins TRBV6-6 to TRBJ2-5; the match to TRBD1 covers 8 bases. With 2 bases clipped from V and 4 bases from J, the junction kept 6 bases outside the gene matches. Germline CDR1 reads MNHNY; CDR2 reads SVGAGI (reference sequence). The CDR3 runs 15 residues. CDR3 sequence reads: CASSYDRGFLETQYF. The CDR3, as DNA: TGTGCCAGCAGTTACGACAGGGGTTTTCTAGAGACCCAGTACTTC.

This clone was recorded once. This sequence joins TRBV25-1 and TRBJ2-1; D is undetermined. The CDR3 contains 12 residues. Germline CDR1 and CDR2: MGHDK and SYGVNS. Trimming cost V 4 bases and J 5 bases, with 6 bases left between them. As DNA, the CDR3 is TGTGCCAGCAGTGGAGCCAACAATGAGCAGTTCTTC. It encodes CASSGANNEQFF.

This sequence joins TRBV11-2 and TRBJ2-1; 9 bases agree with TRBD2. CDR1 is SGHAT and CDR2 is FQNNGV in the germline V gene. The length of the CDR3 is 16 residues. V shed 5 bases and J 0 bases; nucleotides not matched to a gene: 5. The CDR3 DNA sequence: TGTGCCAGCAGCACGGCAGCGGGAGGCTCCTACAATGAGCAGTTCTTC. Amino acid sequence: CASSTAAGGSYNEQFF.

This sequence joins TRBV7-9 and TRBJ1-4, with 9 positions matching TRBD1. This CDR3 spans 14 amino acids. CDR1 SEHNR and CDR2 FQNEAQ come from the germline V gene (reference sequence). The V and J ends lost 5 bases and 5 bases, in that order; junction bases with no gene match: 3. This CDR3 is CASSVTGGNEKLFF. CDR3 DNA: TGTGCCAGCAGCGTGACAGGGGGGAATGAAAAACTGTTTTTT.

In this sample, this clone turned up a few times. The V call is TRBV9, the J call TRBJ2-1; D is uncertain. This CDR3 is built from 15 residues. Germline-derived CDR1 and CDR2 are SGDLS and YYNGEE. V lost 2 bases, J lost 0 bases, and 9 bases lay in between. CDR3 residues: CASSVTVTSYNEQFF. CDR3 DNA sequence: TGTGCCAGCAGCGTCACTGTTACCTCCTACAATGAGCAGTTCTTC.

This clone was seen once. V and J are TRBV4-2 and TRBJ2-3, with a tentative D call TRBD2 (6 bases). The CDR3 is 14 amino acids. Trimming took off 0 bases at V and 7 bases at J, with 11 bases between the two ends. CDR1 and CDR2 (germline): LGHNA, YNFKEQ. CDR3 residues: CASSQDRDSYTQYF. CDR3 coding DNA: TGTGCCAGCAGCCAAGATCGGGACTCCTATACGCAGTATTTT.